This note documents a single T cell receptor beta chain sequence. What it binds is unknown. This sample was taken from a study of cytomegalovirus exposure and HLA in healthy donors. Sampled while nominally healthy, donors likely had unrecorded immune exposures. The CDR3 sequence is 15 residues long. Study-level results: There were some V segments, including TRBV6-2 and TRBV6-3, excluded as indistinguishable. Later analysis indicated greater clonal expansion among HLA-associated TCR beta chains than among equally common other chains. Most TCR sequences showed up rarely, but some public TCRs showed up in many donors.

Vbeta (60) and Jbeta (13) primers were used in the PCR. The assay was immunoSEQ multiplex PCR, and TCRdb's table has in-frame clones only and misses some. The sample lists roughly 100,000 clones; around 77% were seen once. The sequenced sample was PBMCs. The sequence came from a male donor in good health and CMV-seropositive. The V gene is TRBV21-1, the J gene TRBJ2-7; TRBD2, as called in the table, went unchecked against the DNA. TRBV21-1 is labeled a pseudogene. The CDR3 nucleotides are TGTGCCAGCAGCAAGGGTAGGCGGGAGCCCTACGAGCAGTACTTC. This sequence encodes CASSKGRREPYEQYF.